The subject of this entry is one T cell receptor (beta chain). No antigen is known for it. The assay was immunoSEQ multiplex PCR, and TCRdb's table has in-frame clones only and misses some. Of 600,000 or so clones in the sample, about 98% are singletons; the top ten hold more than 0.3%. V lost 4 bases, J lost 5 bases, and 2 bases lay in between. The germline V gene encodes CDR1 WSHSY and CDR2 SAAADI. The CDR3 sequence is 10 residues long. This record belongs to a study of shared clonotypes between healthy human individuals. Study outcomes and limitations: What naive subsets generally showed was a larger estimated richness than memory subsets showed.

Naive CD8 cells were CD45RO-negative, positively selected for CCR7, excluding terminally differentiated effector memory CD45RA+ cells. The sequence derives from a man aged 30 to 39 in good health. Sequences were obtained from naive CD8+ T cells sorted from blood. This sequence joins TRBV10-2 and TRBJ2-5; D unclear. The CDR3 coding sequence is TGCGCCAGCAGTGGGGAGACCCAGTACTTC. Its translation is CASSGETQYF.